Following are 31 T cell receptor beta chains from one sample sequenced in a study of T cells in Graves' hyperthyroidism and ophthalmopathy. TCR beta CDR3 region amplification was performed from RNA transcripts. The HTBI primer set served for first-round RT-PCR of the TCR CDR3. TCRdb reanalysed the multiplex PCR reads using MiXCR and keeps one entry per CDR3 protein. This sample has hundreds of thousands of distinct CDR3 sequences; 38% occur once, and the top ten carry around 10%. The sample taken for sequencing was blood. These receptors were taken from a young man with Graves' hyperthyroidism.

This chain uses TRBV29-1 with TRBJ2-7; possibly TRBD1 for D (5 bases). Germline V gives CDR1 SQVTM, CDR2 ANQGSEA. The V and J ends lost 4 bases and 3 bases respectively, with 13 bases between them. This CDR3 has 13 amino acids. CDR3 residues: CSVGGQRDYEQYF. In DNA, the CDR3 is TGCAGCGTTGGTGGACAAAGGGACTACGAGCAGTACTTC.

The chain links TRBV29-1 to TRBJ2-7; 8 bases are shared with TRBD1. This CDR3 has 13 amino acids. V lost 0 bases, J lost 5 bases, and 3 bases stayed unmatched. Germline V lookup: CDR1 SQVTM, CDR2 ANQGSEA. CDR3 nucleotides: TGCAGCGTTGAAGAAATGACAGGGGACGAGCAGTACTTC. As protein: CSVEEMTGDEQYF.

Here the CDR3 reads CASSQENHYEQYF. The CDR3 DNA sequence: TGCGCCAGCAGCCAGGAAAACCACTACGAGCAGTACTTC. The chain employs TRBV4-3 and TRBJ2-7; D call uncertain. Germline loops: CDR1 LGHNA, CDR2 YSLEER. This CDR3 has 13 amino acids. V lost 3 bases, J lost 3 bases, and 9 bases lay in between.

This clonotype turned up a few times. This chain uses TRBV4-1 with TRBJ1-5; no reliable D call. Germline assignment: CDR1 MGHRA and CDR2 YSYEKL. Trimming took 3 bases from V and 6 from J, leaving 12 bases between them. The length of the CDR3 is 14 residues. The CDR3 region is CASSQHAESQPQHF. The CDR3 DNA reads TGCGCCAGCAGCCAGCACGCAGAGTCTCAGCCCCAGCATTTT.

The chain has TRBV29-1 and TRBJ1-5; D might be TRBD1 (6 bases). V was pared by 8 bases and J by 6 bases, with 11 bases between. CDR1 is SQVTM and CDR2 is ANQGSEA in the germline V gene. The CDR3 extends over 11 amino acids. The CDR3 coding sequence is TGCAGCCAAGAGGGGGGTCAGCCCCAGCATTTT. It specifies CSQEGGQPQHF.

The rearrangement uses TRBV10-3 and TRBJ2-7, with TRBD2 matching over 12 bases. The V segment lost 4 bases and the J segment 7 bases; nucleotides outside the gene matches: 8. The CDR3 is made up of 15 amino acids. Germline V CDR1 and CDR2: ENHRY, SYGVKD. CDR3 sequence reads: CAISGPSGRENEQYF. The CDR3 DNA follows: TGTGCCATCAGTGGGCCTAGCGGGAGGGAAAATGAGCAGTACTTC.

A few counts support this clonotype. The rearrangement uses TRBV7-9 and TRBJ2-7; TRBD2 matches 11 bases. This CDR3 has 15 residues. The V segment lost 1 base and the J segment 5 bases; nucleotides outside the gene matches: 4. The germline V gene has CDR1 SEHNR and CDR2 FQNEAQ (reference sequence). CDR3 sequence: CASSLGLAGPNEQYF. In nucleotides, the CDR3 is TGTGCCAGCAGCTTAGGACTAGCGGGGCCCAACGAGCAGTACTTC.

As regards this clonotype: A single base separates this from a much larger clone, so it may be a read error. The rearrangement joins TRBV7-9 to TRBJ2-5; D may be TRBD1 or TRBD2 (5 bases each). This CDR3 has 12 amino acids. Germline assignment: CDR1 SEHNR and CDR2 FQNEAQ (reference sequence). The CDR3 sequence is CASSFNLGTQHF. CDR3 coding DNA: TGTGCCAGCAGCTTCAACCTAGGGACCCAGCACTTC.

This clonotype was recorded a few times. The chain carries TRBV19 and TRBJ1-1; TRBD1 agrees at 7 bases. Per the germline V gene, CDR1 is LNHDA and CDR2 is SQIVND (reference sequence). V lost 8 bases, J lost 6 bases, and 9 bases stayed unmatched. The CDR3 sequence is 13 residues long. The CDR3 sequence: CASDLTGAPEAFF. CDR3 sequence (DNA): TGTGCCAGTGACCTTACAGGGGCCCCTGAAGCTTTCTTT.

The table lists this clonotype with a count of one. The chain uses TRBV16 and TRBJ1-2, with 8 nucleotides matching TRBD1. Germline CDR1 reads KGHSY; CDR2 reads FQNENV. Losses at the gene ends were 0 bases for V and 8 bases for J; bases not matched to a gene: 2. The CDR3 consists of 13 residues. The CDR3 DNA follows: TGTGCCAGCAGCCAATCAGGGGACAGGGGCTACACCTTC. Its translation is CASSQSGDRGYTF.

At least ten counts were recorded for this clonotype. This chain connects TRBV19 to TRBJ1-1, with 7 positions matching TRBD1. Germline V gene data show CDR1 as LNHDA and CDR2 as SQIVND (reference sequence). V dropped 5 bases and J dropped 7; count of bases not matched to a gene: 4. The CDR3 length is 12 residues. CDR3 residues: CASSYRGGEAFF. CDR3 in DNA: TGTGCCAGTAGTTACAGGGGTGGTGAAGCTTTCTTT.

V gene TRBV7-9 combines with J gene TRBJ2-5; tentatively, D is TRBD1 (5 bases). CDR1 is SEHNR and CDR2 is FQNEAQ in the germline V gene (reference sequence). V lost 4 bases and J 0 bases, leaving 12 bases between the germline ends. The CDR3 consists of 15 residues. The CDR3 is CASSSRELDQETQYF. The CDR3 region has the DNA TGTGCCAGCAGCTCCAGGGAATTAGACCAAGAGACCCAGTACTTC.

Many counts were recorded for this clonotype. The chain joins TRBV10-2 to TRBJ1-2, with 12 bases matching TRBD1. CDR1 and CDR2 from the germline V gene are WSHSY and SAAADI. CDR3 length: 13 amino acids. V lost 3 bases and J lost 8; bases outside the gene matches: 1. CDR3 region: CASSEGTGGGYTF. The CDR3 region has the DNA TGCGCCAGCAGTGAAGGGACAGGGGGCGGCTACACCTTC.

The V and J genes are TRBV5-1 and TRBJ2-7, with 12 nucleotides matching TRBD1. Trimming cost V 7 bases and J 4 bases; bases outside gene matches: 9. Germline assignment: CDR1 SGHRS and CDR2 YFSETQ. The CDR3 loop spans 15 amino acids. CDR3: CASGSGTGGMYEQYF. CDR3 nucleotides: TGCGCCAGCGGATCCGGGACAGGGGGCATGTACGAGCAGTACTTC.

The genes are TRBV11-2 and TRBJ2-2, with a weak D call TRBD1 (6 bases). V lost 5 bases to trimming and J lost 6 bases, with 16 bases between them. CDR1 is SGHAT and CDR2 is FQNNGV in the germline V gene. This CDR3 has 15 residues. This CDR3 reads CASSQTPGAAGELFF. Here the CDR3 DNA reads TGTGCCAGCAGCCAAACTCCAGGGGCGGCCGGGGAGCTGTTTTTT.

This clonotype was observed at least ten times. The J gene is TRBJ2-7, the V gene TRBV10-3; possibly TRBD1 or TRBD2 for D (6 bases each). The length of the CDR3 is 16 residues. The ends were cut back, 4 bases at V and 3 bases at J, with 19 bases in the middle. In germline, CDR1 is ENHRY, CDR2 SYGVKD. The chain's CDR3 is CAISGTGASGGYEQYF. CDR3 DNA sequence: TGTGCCATCAGTGGGACGGGGGCCTCGGGTGGCTACGAGCAGTACTTC.

Notes on this clonotype: A far larger clone is one base from this, pointing to a likely read error. The chain couples TRBV10-1 to TRBJ1-1, with D tentatively TRBD1 (5 bases). Trimming took 6 bases from V and 3 from J, leaving 11 bases between them. Looked up from germline, CDR1 is WNHNN and CDR2 is SYGVQD (reference sequence). The CDR3 has 13 amino acids. The CDR3 region has the DNA TGCGCCAGCAGCGGACACTTGGACACTGAAGCTTTCTTT. Its translation is CASSGHLDTEAFF.

For this clonotype: The CDR3 end shows no conserved phenylalanine or tryptophan, and so a read error is likely. This chain joins TRBV7-8 and TRBJ2-7; D perhaps matches TRBD2 (5 bases). CDR1 and CDR2 (germline): SGHVS, FQNEAQ. This CDR3 has 13 amino acids. Trimming stripped 5 bases from V and 6 bases from J, with 14 bases between. CDR3 nucleotide sequence: TGTGCCAGCAGCGGCCTTGGGAGCTCCGAGCAGTACCTC. Its protein is CASSGLGSSEQYL.

This clonotype was recorded at least ten times. The DNA for the CDR3 is TGCAGCGTTGCGACAGTCTATGGCTACACCTTC. Protein sequence: CSVATVYGYTF. V usage is TRBV29-1 and J usage is TRBJ1-2, with D possibly being TRBD1 (5 bases). Per the germline V gene, CDR1 is SQVTM and CDR2 is ANQGSEA. Trimming pared 4 bases from V and 4 bases from J, leaving 7 bases between. CDR3 size: 11 residues.

The CDR3 protein is CASSFRDSPIYEQYF. In DNA form, the CDR3 reads TGTGCCAGCAGCTTCCGGGACTCACCGATCTACGAGCAGTACTTC. The chain has TRBV7-9 and TRBJ2-7; tentatively, D is TRBD2 (6 bases). The CDR3 totals 15 residues. Germline CDR1 reads SEHNR; CDR2 reads FQNEAQ (reference sequence). The V end lost 3 bases, the J end lost 3 bases, and 15 bases lay between the germline ends.

This clonotype showed up many times. V gene TRBV12-3 or TRBV12-4 combines with J gene TRBJ1-5; D unclear. This CDR3 comprises 13 residues. V shed 2 bases and J shed 5 bases, with 7 bases lying between them. The CDR3, as DNA: TGTGCCAGCAGTTTATGGGGAGATCAGCCCCAGCATTTT. This translates into CASSLWGDQPQHF.

The chain links TRBV25-1 to TRBJ1-1; TRBD1 matches at 7 bases. Looked up from germline, CDR1 is MGHDK and CDR2 is SYGVNS. CDR3 length equals 11 residues. The CDR3 DNA reads as TGTGCTAGAGGGGGCGACACTGAAGCTTTCTTT. Amino acid sequence: CARGGDTEAFF.

The rearrangement uses TRBV25-1 and TRBJ1-4; maybe TRBD1 (6 bases). The V end lost 6 bases, the J end lost 8 bases, and 13 bases lay between the germline ends. The CDR3 has 13 amino acids. Germline values: CDR1 MGHDK, CDR2 SYGVNS. The CDR3 spells CASSKQGAEKLFF. CDR3 nucleotide sequence: TGTGCCAGCAGCAAACAGGGAGCCGAAAAACTGTTTTTT.

This clonotype was seen a handful of times. V and J are TRBV28 and TRBJ1-1; D is uncertain. V dropped 8 bases and J dropped 3 bases, with 7 bases sitting between them. This CDR3 has 11 residues. Germline V lookup: CDR1 MDHEN, CDR2 SYDVKM. The DNA for the CDR3 is TGTGCCAGCGGTTATGACACTGAAGCTTTCTTT. This gives the protein CASGYDTEAFF. Supplemented by reference TRBV28 and TRBJ1-1, the full variable domain reads DVKVTQSSRYLVKRTGEKVFLECVQDMDHENMFWYRQDPGLGLRLIYFSYDVKMKEKGDIPEGYSVSREKKERFSLILESASTNQTSMYLCASGYDTEAFFGQGTRLTVV.

This clonotype was recorded a few times. The CDR3 DNA sequence: TGCGCCAGCAGCTTGATAGGGTACTCCTACGAGCAGTACTTC. Protein sequence: CASSLIGYSYEQYF. The chain combines TRBV5-1 with TRBJ2-7; no definite D call. The CDR3 extends over 14 amino acids. Trimming took off 1 base at V and 0 bases at J, with 8 bases between the two ends. CDR1 SGHRS and CDR2 YFSETQ come from the germline V gene.

This clonotype was detected many times. The rearrangement links TRBV9 to TRBJ1-1; 10 bases match TRBD1. The CDR3 loop spans 16 amino acids. Germline CDR1 reads SGDLS; CDR2 reads YYNGEE. V shed 5 bases, J shed 5 bases, and the junction held 12 bases outside the gene matches. The CDR3 DNA follows: TGTGCCAGCAGGGATATAGACAGGGGGCCGGGGACTGAAGCTTTCTTT. Encoded protein: CASRDIDRGPGTEAFF.

This clonotype appeared many times. The V gene is TRBV2, the J gene TRBJ2-7, with D possibly being TRBD2 (5 bases). The ends were cut back, 3 bases at V and 6 bases at J, with 9 bases in the middle. CDR3 size: 12 residues. From germline, CDR1 is SNHLY and CDR2 FYNNEI. The CDR3 region is CASSDRLSEQYF. The CDR3 DNA reads as TGTGCCAGCAGTGATAGACTAAGCGAGCAGTACTTC.

The chain joins TRBV7-9 to TRBJ2-7; D possibly corresponds to TRBD2 (5 bases). V lost 5 bases to trimming and J lost 7 bases, with 21 bases between them. This CDR3 contains 15 residues. Germline CDR1 reads SEHNR; CDR2 reads FQNEAQ (reference sequence). As DNA, the CDR3 is TGTGCCAGCAGCCAGCAGGTTCCCGTAAGAGGGGAGCAGTACTTC. This encodes CASSQQVPVRGEQYF.

This clonotype was seen at least ten times. V usage is TRBV15 and J usage is TRBJ2-7; D may match TRBD1 or TRBD2 (5 bases each). Germline assignment: CDR1 LNHNV and CDR2 YYDKDF (reference sequence). Between the trimmed V and J ends, which lost 4 bases and 3 bases, there was a span of 7 bases. This CDR3 contains 12 residues. The chain's CDR3 is CATSTGSYEQYF. As DNA, the CDR3 is TGTGCCACCAGCACAGGGAGCTACGAGCAGTACTTC.

This clonotype was picked up a small number of times. The chain combines TRBV11-2 with TRBJ2-7, with 9 bases matching TRBD2. This CDR3 region has 15 residues. V lost 5 bases to trimming and J lost 5 bases; unmatched junction nucleotides: 10. Germline CDR1 SGHAT, CDR2 FQNNGV. The CDR3 bases are TGTGCCAGCAGCCGCGGGGTTAGCGGGAGTCACGAGCAGTACTTC. Amino acid sequence: CASSRGVSGSHEQYF.

This clonotype came up many times. The chain is built from TRBV7-8 and TRBJ1-2; D not certain. There are 14 residues in the CDR3. Germline V CDR1 and CDR2: SGHVS, FQNEAQ. V was cut by 5 bases and J by 0 bases, with 10 bases left in between. The CDR3, as DNA: TGTGCCAGCAGCGAGCTCGGTACTAACTATGGCTACACCTTC. Translated, it gives CASSELGTNYGYTF.